This TCR beta chain was found in a study of OX40 agonist ivuxolimab in advanced cancers. With respect to the entire study: Ivuxolimab, which targeted the costimulatory receptor OX40 (CD134), was an agonistic, fully human IgG2 monoclonal antibody. The dose-escalation cohort was roughly 87% male with a mean age of roughly 60 years, ranging from roughly 23 to 80. Partial responses occurred in three dose-escalation patients, of whom one had hepatocellular carcinoma and two had cutaneous melanoma. Intravenous ivuxolimab was administered to patients every 2 weeks at six dose levels: 0.01, 0.1, 0.3, 1.5, 3 and 10 mg/kg. Patients were allowed to have had prior anti-PD-1, anti-PD-L1 or anti-CTLA-4 therapy, and approximately 40% of the dose-escalation patients had been treated with checkpoint inhibitors. The paper reports the monotherapy dose-escalation portion (N of about 50 patients) of the phase I ivuxolimab trial. Of the roughly 52 dose-escalation patients, hepatocellular carcinoma was present in 19, melanoma in approximately 15, renal cell carcinoma in 9 and head and neck cancer in 9. Peripheral TCRbeta sequencing was intended to test whether TCR sequence diversity was altered and clonal T-cell expansion was caused by ivuxolimab. Study-wide findings and limitations: The antigen specificity of the peripheral T cells that underwent clonal expansion was not determined. In the 0.1-3.0 mg/kg groups, partial responders had among the lowest normalized peripheral clonal expansion, particularly in CD8+ T cells. Clonal expansion of both CD4+ and CD8+ blood T cells was observed from baseline to week 6 at doses 0.1 to 3.0 mg/kg. Low levels of normalized T-cell clonal expansion were also shown by some nonresponding patients. After ivuxolimab, CD8+ T cells had more expanded clones than CD4+ T cells on average.

The trial excluded patients who had a history of autoimmune disease or were on systemic immunosuppression. Peripheral blood for TCR sequencing was drawn from every dose cohort at baseline, at cycle 4 day 1 and at cycle 7 day 1. Samples came from an open-label, multicenter, first-in-human phase I dose-escalation trial of ivuxolimab. Adults with locally advanced or metastatic melanoma, renal cell carcinoma, hepatocellular carcinoma or head and neck squamous cell carcinoma were enrolled in the trial. Before TCR sequencing, CD4+ T cells and CD8+ T cells from peripheral blood were sorted into separate populations. In its sample, this clone was seen a few times. It has no known antigen specificity. No base-level quality is on record; no much larger clone is a single base apart. Genomic DNA was extracted from sorted cells for sequencing of the TCRbeta CDR3 region. The immunoSEQ Assay was used for sequencing of TCRbeta CDR3 regions. TCRdb holds this immuneACCESS table with in-frame rearrangements only. Some clones are missing; in checked studies, unresolved V genes explain under half, and the rest has no known cause. The table for this sample lists around 50,000 clones; about 88% of them were counted only once. Jointly, the top ten make up roughly 0.67% of the sample.

Sequenced material: CD4+ or CD8+ T cells sorted from blood, taken in a trial of the OX40 agonist ivuxolimab. The sequence was obtained from an adult with an advanced solid tumor such as melanoma, head and neck, liver or kidney cancer.

The nucleotide sequence is TGTGCCAGCAGCCAGGACAGAGCCCTTGGGGGCTACACCTTC. It specifies CASSQDRALGGYTF. The chain couples TRBV4-2 to TRBJ1-2; possibly the D gene is TRBD1, per 6 matching bases. CDR1 is given as LGHNA and CDR2 as YNFKEQ, both from the germline V gene. The CDR3 starts with the cysteine, ends with the phenylalanine, and has 14 residues. The kept DNA is CDR3 alone, 42 bases in frame from the first base. The V end loses 3 bases and the J end loses 8 bases, and a stretch of 16 bases separates them.